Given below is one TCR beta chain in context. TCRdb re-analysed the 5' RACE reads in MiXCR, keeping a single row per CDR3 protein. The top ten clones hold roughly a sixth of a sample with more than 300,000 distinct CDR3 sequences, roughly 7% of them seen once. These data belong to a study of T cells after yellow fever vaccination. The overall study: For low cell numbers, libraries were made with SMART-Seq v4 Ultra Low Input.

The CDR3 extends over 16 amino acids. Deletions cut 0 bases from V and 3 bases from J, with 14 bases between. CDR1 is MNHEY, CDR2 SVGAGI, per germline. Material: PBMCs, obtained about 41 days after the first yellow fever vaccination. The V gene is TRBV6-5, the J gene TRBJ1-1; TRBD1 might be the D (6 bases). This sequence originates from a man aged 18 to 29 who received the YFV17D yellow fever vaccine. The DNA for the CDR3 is TGTGCCAGCAGTTACTCGGGGGCGGTGGGGTACACTGAAGCTTTCTTT. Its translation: CASSYSGAVGYTEAFF.